This record covers a single T cell receptor beta chain. It has no known antigen specificity. Within one base of it there is no much larger clone, and no base qualities were kept. This sample was taken from a study of T cell responses to AZD1222 COVID-19 vaccine (dated by TCRdb to about 2021). Some background on the complete study: Because spike-specific TCR depth and breadth did not differ between the two schedules, AZD1222 recipients who got a second dose at roughly 4 weeks were pooled with those who got a second dose at roughly 12 weeks. Trial participants were enrolled by age into 18-55, 56-69 and 70-plus year subgroups, with about 150, 28 and 57 TCR-sequenced participants respectively. TCR sequencing was performed for some 250 trial participants, of whom some 200 were given two doses of AZD1222 and approximately 25 were given two doses of MenACWY control vaccine.

The time point label of this sample denotes: baseline before first vaccination. The vaccinee samples were drawn from two UK trials, COV001 and COV002, one of which was a single-blind randomized controlled phase 2/3 trial testing AZD1222 (ChAdOx1 nCoV-19) in healthy adults. For TCRbeta chain sequencing, PBMC samples from trial participants were taken at day 0 and at day 28 after the second dose. The CDR3 regions of human TCRbeta chains were analyzed by immunosequencing. Regarding the original processing steps: Repertoire TCRs were matched against a reference library of SARS-CoV-2-specific TCRs generated with the MIRA antigen-specificity platform. Breadth meant the fraction of unique TCRs that were SARS-CoV-2-associated, whereas depth meant the fraction of total T cells that were SARS-CoV-2-associated. Using the MIRA data, every spike-specific TCR was mapped to the spike region that the TCR reacted to and assigned to either a CD4 or a CD8 class. Log10-transformed breadth and depth values were compared by one-way ANOVA with Sidak's multiple comparisons tests. TCRdb stores this immuneACCESS table with in-frame sequences only. Part of the clones is absent; in the studies checked, under half of the shortfall reflects unresolved V genes, and no reason is known for the rest. Clone size and V and J calls were adopted from that table, with D and trimming inferred from the DNA. The sample table records around 60,000 clones; 85% to 90% of these occur just once. Approximately 4.9% of the sample comes from the top ten.

The paper's findings and limits, for the study overall: Because no day 14 peak-response samples were available, the repertoires could be characterized only after the peak T cell response. After two AZD1222 doses, both the breadth and the depth of spike-specific TCRs were significantly higher than at day 0 and than in MenACWY recipients. In the small 56-69-year group, the increase in depth fell short of significance, most likely because of low power. The vaccine-associated CD4 TCRs covered the entire spike protein, and the dominant responses fell in regions 160-218 and 743-854. Conclusions about previously exposed vaccinees are limited because only six or seven AZD1222 recipients were SARS-CoV-2 seropositive at baseline. Participants were mostly white British, with more females than males. The authors suggested clonal diversity may have been underestimated. Nearly half of unique spike-specific TCRs reportedly recognized epitopes outside regions mutated in the B.1.351 and B.1.1.7 variants.

The source is an adult in good health. The sequences come from peripheral blood, collected on day 0 of AZD1222 vaccination.

The DNA reads TGTGCCAGCAGCCCAGGGCCCAACAATGAGCAGTTCTTC. Its protein reads: CASSPGPNNEQFF. The V and J genes are TRBV7-3 and TRBJ2-1; the best D guess is TRBD1, with 5 bases matching. V is shortened by 5 bases, J by 5 bases, and the region joining them spans 10 bases. The CDR3 has 13 amino acids, counting the end cysteine and phenylalanine. The sequence is cut down to CDR3 DNA, 39 bases in frame from base 1. The germline V gene sets CDR1 to SGHTA and CDR2 to FQGTGA.